The following is a T cell receptor beta chain sequence with its context. No cognate antigen has been identified for it. It has no much larger one-base neighbor in the sample; base qualities were not kept. Explained via the paper, the time point label denotes: cycle 4 day 1 (C4D1), after five to seven weeks of nivolumab. Relapse after autologous stem cell transplantation had occurred in all trial patients, and cohorts A, B and C were distinguished by prior brentuximab vedotin exposure. A total of under 70 patients with relapsed/refractory classical Hodgkin lymphoma made up the trial cohort, and each patient's best overall response was complete response, partial response or progressive disease. In the multi-cohort phase II CheckMate 205 trial, trial patients received single-agent nivolumab. An independent review committee assessed best overall response by applying the 2007 International Working Group response criteria. Trial PBMCs were collected just before the start of nivolumab (C1D1) and during therapy at cycle 2 day 1 and cycle 4 day 1. After peripheral blood was drawn into 8 mL Vacutainer Cell Preparation Tubes, PBMCs were isolated by centrifugation and then cryopreserved.

The entry originates in a study of PD-1 blockade in classical Hodgkin lymphoma (dated by TCRdb to the early 2020s). Background on the whole study: Nivolumab dosing was 3 mg/kg intravenously every 2 weeks, continuing until either disease progression or unacceptable toxicity. A peripheral blood immune signature of response to PD-1 blockade in classical Hodgkin lymphoma was defined using TCR beta sequencing and CyTOF.

Summary of the overall study and its limitations: Diversity was lower in patients who began nivolumab less than 1 year after ASCT, so these patients were left out of later analyses to avoid confounding by immune reconstitution. Trial patients achieving complete response had baseline diversity similar to newly diagnosed patients, whereas partial responders and progressors had significantly lower diversity. The study was limited to a single clinical trial cohort, and causes of repertoire differences, possibly disease activity or prior therapy, remained undefined. Baseline TCR diversity was reported to be lower in newly diagnosed patients than in healthy donors and to be lower still in relapsed/refractory patients. CD4+ but not CD8+ TCR diversity rose significantly by C4D1 (p=0.0027 vs p=0.16), most apparent in complete responders (p=0.02).

V is cut by 0 bases and J by 4 bases, and the space between the germline ends is 19 bases. CDR1 GTSNPN and CDR2 SVGIG were looked up in the germline V gene (reference sequence). The CDR3 has 16 amino acids, counting the end cysteine and phenylalanine. Left in the record is the CDR3 DNA by itself, 48 bases read in frame from the first base. The Qiagen DNeasy kit was used to extract genomic DNA both from unsorted PBMCs and from the negatively selected CD4+ and CD8+ fractions. Amplification of TCR beta CDR3 regions was done by immunoSEQ multiplex PCR with primers that anneal to V and J segments. Amplification bias was minimized using a synthetic immune receptor repertoire, and residual bias was removed computationally after sequencing. In the authors' own workflow: Repertoire diversity was quantified as the Shannon entropy index using custom Python scripts. Unsorted, CD4+ and CD8+ repertoires were examined separately, except in combined analyses, for which CD4+ and CD8+ sequences were merged in silico. Clonal expansion was defined as a frequency increase of at least 2-fold after treatment compared with C1D1, and clones undetected at baseline were assigned a pseudocount of 0.5. Clones with 0 or 1 copy at C1D1 were classified as singleton clones, and clones with 2 or more copies were classified as non-singleton clones. Clones expanded in unsorted samples were annotated as CD4+, CD8+ or unknown by matching protein sequences in sorted samples from the same patient. Wilcoxon tests on paired samples were used to test diversity changes from C1D1 to C4D1. TCRdb carries this immuneACCESS record with in-frame sequences only. Its versions omit some clonotypes, under half of them owing to an unresolved V gene in the studies checked, with the rest unexplained. V and J calls plus clone size are reproduced from that table; the DNA served to infer D and trimming. The sample profile shows 50,000 or so clones; around 90% of them were found once. Roughly 14% of the sample is held by the ten biggest clonotypes.

Here the sequenced sample was peripheral blood mononuclear cells (PBMCs), taken before the fourth cycle of nivolumab. The chain links TRBV30 with TRBJ2-7; the D gene is possibly TRBD1 or TRBD2, with 5 bases matching each. The clonotype originates from a human donor with classical Hodgkin lymphoma. The CDR3 protein is CAWSVLPGRSRYEQYF. The DNA sequence reads TGTGCCTGGAGTGTATTACCGGGACGGAGCCGTTACGAGCAGTACTTC.